This T cell receptor beta chain appears in the sequencing data of a study of control samples from healthy donors and cancer patients. TCRdb's table, derived via immunoSEQ multiplex PCR, lists solely in-frame clones and lacks some. The repertoire has about 160,000 clones, 70% to 90% of them found once; the top ten carry around 13%. The sample was blood. This TCR was sampled from a man aged 25 to 45 in good health.

As DNA, the CDR3 is TGTGCCAGTAGTCCGGACCCTCGCCGTGAGCAGTTCTTC. Translated, it gives CASSPDPRREQFF. The J gene is TRBJ2-1, the V gene TRBV19; no clear D. V shed 5 bases and J shed 9 bases, with 14 bases lying between them. Germline values: CDR1 LNHDA, CDR2 SQIVND (reference sequence). This CDR3 is 13 amino acids long.